This TCR beta chain was found in a study of OX40 agonist ivuxolimab in advanced cancers. The study, taken as a whole, reports: Expanded peripheral T-cell antigen specificity went undetermined. Blood T cells, both CD4+ and CD8+, expanded clonally by week 6 at 0.1 to 3.0 mg/kg.

Points on this clone: Its antigen remains unidentified.

The germline CDR1 and CDR2 sequences are MNHNS and SASEGT. Trimming shortened V by 1 base and J by 6 bases, and 24 bases separated the two germline ends. The CDR3 totals 18 residues. The assay was immunoSEQ multiplex PCR, and TCRdb's table has in-frame clones only and misses some. This repertoire shows some 94,000 clones, roughly 90% found once; its top ten account for about 3.4%. This sample comprised CD4+ or CD8+ T cells sorted from blood, obtained in a trial of the OX40 agonist ivuxolimab. The chain employs TRBV6-1 and TRBJ1-2; perhaps TRBD1 as D (6 bases). This sequence was found in an adult with an advanced solid tumor such as melanoma, head and neck, liver or kidney cancer. The CDR3 protein is CASSEGLGRWLGGDGYTF. The CDR3 nucleotides read TGTGCCAGCAGTGAAGGGTTGGGGAGGTGGTTAGGGGGTGATGGCTACACCTTC.